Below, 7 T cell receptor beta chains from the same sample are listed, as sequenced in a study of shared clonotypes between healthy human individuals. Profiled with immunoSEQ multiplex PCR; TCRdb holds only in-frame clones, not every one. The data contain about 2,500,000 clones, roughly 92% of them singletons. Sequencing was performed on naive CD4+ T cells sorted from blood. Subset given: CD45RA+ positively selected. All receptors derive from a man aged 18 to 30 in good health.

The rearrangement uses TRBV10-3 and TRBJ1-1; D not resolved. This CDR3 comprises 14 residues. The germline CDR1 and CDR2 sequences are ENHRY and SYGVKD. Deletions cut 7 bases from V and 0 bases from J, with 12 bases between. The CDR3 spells CAITPTPMNTEAFF. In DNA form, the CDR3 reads TGTGCCATCACCCCAACACCCATGAACACTGAAGCTTTCTTT.

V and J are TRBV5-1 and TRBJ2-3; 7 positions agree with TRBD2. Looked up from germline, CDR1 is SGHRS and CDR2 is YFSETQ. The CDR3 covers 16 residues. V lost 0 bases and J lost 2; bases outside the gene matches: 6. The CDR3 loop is CASSLGASGYTDTQYF. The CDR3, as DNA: TGCGCCAGCAGCTTGGGGGCTAGCGGCTACACAGATACGCAGTATTTT.

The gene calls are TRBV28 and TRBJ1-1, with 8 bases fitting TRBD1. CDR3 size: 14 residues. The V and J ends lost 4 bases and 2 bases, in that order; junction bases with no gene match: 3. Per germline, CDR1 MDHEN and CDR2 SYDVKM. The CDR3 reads CASSWDRRNTEAFF. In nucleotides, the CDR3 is TGTGCCAGCAGTTGGGACAGGCGTAACACTGAAGCTTTCTTT.

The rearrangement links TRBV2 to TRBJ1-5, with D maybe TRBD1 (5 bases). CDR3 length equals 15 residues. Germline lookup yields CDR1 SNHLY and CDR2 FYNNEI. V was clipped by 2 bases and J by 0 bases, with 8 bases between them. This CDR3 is CASSEKGNSNQPQHF. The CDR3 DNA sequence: TGTGCCAGCAGTGAAAAGGGGAATAGCAATCAGCCCCAGCATTTT.

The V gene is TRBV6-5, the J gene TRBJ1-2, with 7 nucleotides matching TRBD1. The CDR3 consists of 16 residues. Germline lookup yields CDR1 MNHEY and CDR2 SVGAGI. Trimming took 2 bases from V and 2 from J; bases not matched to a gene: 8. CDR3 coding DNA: TGTGCCAGCAGTTACGCTTGGGCAGGGGGAAACTATGGCTACACCTTC. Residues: CASSYAWAGGNYGYTF.

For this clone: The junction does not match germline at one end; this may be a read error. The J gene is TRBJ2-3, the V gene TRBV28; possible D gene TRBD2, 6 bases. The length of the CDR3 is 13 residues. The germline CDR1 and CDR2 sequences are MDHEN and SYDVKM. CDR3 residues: CASGLGGTDTQYF. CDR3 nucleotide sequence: TGTGCCAGCGGTTTAGGAGGGACAGATACGCAGTATTTT.

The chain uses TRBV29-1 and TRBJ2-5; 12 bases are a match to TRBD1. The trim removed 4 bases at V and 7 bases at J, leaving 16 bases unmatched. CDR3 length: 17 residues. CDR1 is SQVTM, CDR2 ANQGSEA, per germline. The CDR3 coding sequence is TGCAGCGTTGGGGCTCCGGGACAGGGGGCAGGGGAGGGGACCCAGTACTTC. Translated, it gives CSVGAPGQGAGEGTQYF.